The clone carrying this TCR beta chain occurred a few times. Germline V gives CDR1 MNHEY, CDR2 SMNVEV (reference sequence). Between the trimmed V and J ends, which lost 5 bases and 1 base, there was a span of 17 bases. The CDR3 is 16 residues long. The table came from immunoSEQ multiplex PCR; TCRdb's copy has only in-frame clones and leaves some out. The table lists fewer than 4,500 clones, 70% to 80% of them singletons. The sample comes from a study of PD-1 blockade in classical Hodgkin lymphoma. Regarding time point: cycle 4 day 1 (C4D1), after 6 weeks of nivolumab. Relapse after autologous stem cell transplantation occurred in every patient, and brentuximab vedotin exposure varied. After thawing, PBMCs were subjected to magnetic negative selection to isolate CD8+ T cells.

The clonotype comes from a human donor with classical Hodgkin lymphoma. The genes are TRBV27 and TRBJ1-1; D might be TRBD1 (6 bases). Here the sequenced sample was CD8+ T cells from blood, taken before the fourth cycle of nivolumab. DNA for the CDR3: TGTGCCAGCAGTCCCCCCCAGGGGAAGAGGAACACTGAAGCTTTCTTT. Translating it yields CASSPPQGKRNTEAFF.